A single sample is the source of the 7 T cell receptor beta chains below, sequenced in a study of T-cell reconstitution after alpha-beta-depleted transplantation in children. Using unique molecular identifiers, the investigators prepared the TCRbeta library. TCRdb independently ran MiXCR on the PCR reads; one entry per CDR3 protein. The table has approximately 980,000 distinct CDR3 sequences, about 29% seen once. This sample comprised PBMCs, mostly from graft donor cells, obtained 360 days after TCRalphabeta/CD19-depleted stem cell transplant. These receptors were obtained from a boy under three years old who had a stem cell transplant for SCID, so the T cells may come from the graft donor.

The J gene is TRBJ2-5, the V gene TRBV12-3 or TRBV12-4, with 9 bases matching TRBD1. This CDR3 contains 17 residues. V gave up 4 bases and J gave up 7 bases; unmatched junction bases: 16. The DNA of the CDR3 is TGTGCCAGCAGTTATATCAACACCGGGACAGGGTATAGGACCCAGTACTTC. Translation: CASSYINTGTGYRTQYF.

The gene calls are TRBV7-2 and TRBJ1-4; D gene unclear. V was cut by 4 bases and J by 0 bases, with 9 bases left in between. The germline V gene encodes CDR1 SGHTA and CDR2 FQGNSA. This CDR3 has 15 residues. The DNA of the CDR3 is TGTGCCAGCAGCTCTTTATTTGCAACTAATGAAAAACTGTTTTTT. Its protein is CASSSLFATNEKLFF.

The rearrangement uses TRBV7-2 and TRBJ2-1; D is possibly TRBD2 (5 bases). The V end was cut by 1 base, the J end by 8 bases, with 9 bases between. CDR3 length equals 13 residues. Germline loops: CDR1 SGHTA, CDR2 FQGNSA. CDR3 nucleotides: TGTGCCAGCAGCTTAGTGACCGGGGATGAGCAGTTCTTC. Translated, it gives CASSLVTGDEQFF.

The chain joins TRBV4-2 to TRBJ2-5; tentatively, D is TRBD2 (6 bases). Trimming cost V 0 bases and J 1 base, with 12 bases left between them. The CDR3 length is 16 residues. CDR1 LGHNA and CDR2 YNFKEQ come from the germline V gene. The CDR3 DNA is TGTGCCAGCAGCCAAGATATCGGGGGTTCCCAAGAGACCCAGTACTTC. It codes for CASSQDIGGSQETQYF.

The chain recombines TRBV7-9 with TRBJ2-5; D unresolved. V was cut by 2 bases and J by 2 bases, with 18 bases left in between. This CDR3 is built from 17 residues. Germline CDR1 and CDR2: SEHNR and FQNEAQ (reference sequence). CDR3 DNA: TGTGCCAGCAGCTTACGGCCCCCTCCCCAAATTCAAGAGACCCAGTACTTC. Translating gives CASSLRPPPQIQETQYF.

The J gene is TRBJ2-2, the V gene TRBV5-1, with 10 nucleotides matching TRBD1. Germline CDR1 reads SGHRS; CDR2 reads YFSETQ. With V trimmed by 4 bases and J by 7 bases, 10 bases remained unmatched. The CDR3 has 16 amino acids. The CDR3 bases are TGCGCCAGCAGCCTCCGTCCCGGGACAGGGGTCGGGGAGCTGTTTTTT. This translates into CASSLRPGTGVGELFF.

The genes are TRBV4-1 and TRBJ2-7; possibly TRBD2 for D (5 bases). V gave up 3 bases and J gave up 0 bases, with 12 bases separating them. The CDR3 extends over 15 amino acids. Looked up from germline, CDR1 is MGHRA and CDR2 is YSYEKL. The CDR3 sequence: CASSHGEGLSYEQYF. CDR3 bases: TGCGCCAGCAGCCACGGTGAGGGTCTCTCCTACGAGCAGTACTTC.